This T cell receptor beta chain originates from a study of T-cell reconstitution after alpha-beta-depleted transplantation in children (dated by TCRdb to 2016 to 2017). As for the study more broadly: T-cell immune reconstitution after TCRalphabeta/CD19-depleted allogeneic hematopoietic cell transplantation in children was quantitatively tracked in the study by means of TCR repertoire profiling. What the research found in general, with its limitations: Over the following months the frequencies of hyperexpanded clones went down, and after one year T-cell counts and TCRbeta diversity were mostly credited to newly produced T cells. The apparently early recovery of alphabetaT-cell counts about two months after transplant reportedly depended on only several hundred rapidly expanded clones that came from non-depleted graft cells. The high TCRbeta diversity at day 60 in some patients was ascribed to recipient T cells and intrathymic progenitors that had survived conditioning.

In the paper's terms, the treatment or condition label means: allogeneic hematopoietic cell transplantation with graft depleted of TCRalphabeta T cells and CD19 B cells. TCRalphabeta/CD19-depleted allogeneic hematopoietic cell grafts were given to the transplant recipients, all of whom were children. This clonotype was seen ten or more times. Its binding antigen is unknown. No much larger clonotype is one base removed from it; base qualities were not supplied. Libraries were built with PCR. The sequencer was an Illumina HiSeq 2500. TCR library preparation used molecular barcoding, with unique molecular identifiers applied to normalize quantification of the TCRbeta repertoire. Clones were called with MiXCR by TCRdb after fastp trimmed the public reads at Q25, and only in-frame beta chains were retained. Each CDR3 protein gets just one entry, which takes the most common genes and DNA from the rows behind it. The sample table holds 200,000 to 250,000 distinct CDR3 sequences, of which under 13% were seen once. The ten largest clones capture about 28% of the sample.

The CDR3 contains 13 residues, cysteine and phenylalanine counted. Kept here is only the CDR3 DNA, which spans 39 bases and is read in frame from base 1. Between the V and J ends, shortened by 1 base and 3 bases respectively, the junction contains 6 bases. The sequence joins TRBV12-3 or TRBV12-4 to TRBJ1-1; the D segment cannot be called with confidence. This receptor was identified in a child in the first two years of life with acute myeloid leukemia, due to receive a stem cell transplant. The sample in question was PBMCs, obtained before TCRalphabeta/CD19-depleted stem cell transplant. The CDR3 region reads CASSLEVYTEAFF. The nucleotides are TGTGCCAGCAGTTTAGAAGTGTACACTGAAGCTTTCTTT.